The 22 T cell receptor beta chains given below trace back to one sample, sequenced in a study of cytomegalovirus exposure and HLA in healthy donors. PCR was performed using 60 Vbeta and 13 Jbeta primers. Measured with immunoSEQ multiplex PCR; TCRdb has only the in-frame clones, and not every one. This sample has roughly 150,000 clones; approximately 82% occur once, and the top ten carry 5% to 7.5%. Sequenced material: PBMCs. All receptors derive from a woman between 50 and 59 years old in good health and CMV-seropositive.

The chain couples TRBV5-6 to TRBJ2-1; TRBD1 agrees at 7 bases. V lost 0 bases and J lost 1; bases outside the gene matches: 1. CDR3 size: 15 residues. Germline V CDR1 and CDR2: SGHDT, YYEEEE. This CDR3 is CASSLGDSSYNEQFF. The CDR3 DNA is TGTGCCAGCAGCTTGGGGGACAGTTCCTACAATGAGCAGTTCTTC.

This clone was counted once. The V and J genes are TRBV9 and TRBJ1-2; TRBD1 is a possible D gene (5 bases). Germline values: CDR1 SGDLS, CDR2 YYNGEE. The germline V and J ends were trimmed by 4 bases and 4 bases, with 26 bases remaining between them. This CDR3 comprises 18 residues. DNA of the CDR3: TGTGCCAGCAGCTCCACTACCCAAAATCCGGGACTGTTCTATGGCTACACCTTC. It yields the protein CASSSTTQNPGLFYGYTF.

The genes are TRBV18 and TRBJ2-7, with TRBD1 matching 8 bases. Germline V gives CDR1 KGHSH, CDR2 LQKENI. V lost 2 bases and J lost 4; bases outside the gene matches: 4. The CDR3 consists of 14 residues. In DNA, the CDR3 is TGTGCCAGCTCACCATCGACAGGGGTATACGAGCAGTACTTC. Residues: CASSPSTGVYEQYF.

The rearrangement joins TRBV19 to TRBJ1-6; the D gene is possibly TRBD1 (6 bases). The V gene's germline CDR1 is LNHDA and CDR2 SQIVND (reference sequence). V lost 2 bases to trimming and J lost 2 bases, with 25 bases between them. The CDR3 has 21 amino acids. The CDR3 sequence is CASSIRFGTPGTHAYNSPLHF. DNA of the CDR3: TGTGCCAGTAGTATAAGGTTTGGGACACCGGGGACCCACGCCTATAATTCACCCCTCCACTTT.

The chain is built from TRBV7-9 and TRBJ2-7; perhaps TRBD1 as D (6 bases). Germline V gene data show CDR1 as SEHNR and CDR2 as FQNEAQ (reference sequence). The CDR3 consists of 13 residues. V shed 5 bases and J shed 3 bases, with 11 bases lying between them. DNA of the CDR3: TGTGCCAGCAGCCCAGCAGGGGTCTACGAGCAGTACTTC. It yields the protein CASSPAGVYEQYF.

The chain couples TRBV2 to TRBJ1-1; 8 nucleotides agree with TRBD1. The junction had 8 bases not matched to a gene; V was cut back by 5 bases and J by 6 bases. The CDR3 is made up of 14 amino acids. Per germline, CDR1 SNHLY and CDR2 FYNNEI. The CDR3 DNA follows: TGTGCCAGCAGTAGACAGGGGTCAGTCGCTGAAGCTTTCTTT. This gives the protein CASSRQGSVAEAFF. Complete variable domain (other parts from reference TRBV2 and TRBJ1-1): EPEVTQTPSHQVTQMGQEVILRCVPISNHLYFYWYRQILGQKVEFLVSFYNNEISEKSEIFDDQFSVERPDGSNFTLKIRSTKLEDSAMYFCASSRQGSVAEAFFGQGTRLTVV.

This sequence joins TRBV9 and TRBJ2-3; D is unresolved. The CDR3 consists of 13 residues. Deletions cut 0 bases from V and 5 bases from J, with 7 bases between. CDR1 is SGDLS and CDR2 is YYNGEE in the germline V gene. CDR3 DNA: TGTGCCAGCAGCGTAGCTACGATAGATACGCAGTATTTT. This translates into CASSVATIDTQYF.

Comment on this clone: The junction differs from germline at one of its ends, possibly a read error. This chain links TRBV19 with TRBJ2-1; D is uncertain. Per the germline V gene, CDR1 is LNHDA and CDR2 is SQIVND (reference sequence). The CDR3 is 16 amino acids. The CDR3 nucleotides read TGTGCCAGTAGTCCCGACTTTTCTACCTCCTTCAATGAGCAGTTCTTC. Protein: CASSPDFSTSFNEQFF.

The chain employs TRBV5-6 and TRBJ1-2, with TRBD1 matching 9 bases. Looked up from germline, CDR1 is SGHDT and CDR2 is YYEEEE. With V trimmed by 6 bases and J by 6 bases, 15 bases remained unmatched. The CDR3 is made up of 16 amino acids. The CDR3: CASNDDPGQGLDGYTF. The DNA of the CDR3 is TGTGCCAGCAATGACGACCCGGGACAGGGACTTGATGGCTACACCTTC.

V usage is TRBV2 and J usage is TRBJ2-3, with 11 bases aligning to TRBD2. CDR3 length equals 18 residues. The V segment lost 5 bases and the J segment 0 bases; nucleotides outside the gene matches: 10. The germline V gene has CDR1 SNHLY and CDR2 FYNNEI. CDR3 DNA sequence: TGTGCCAGCAGTCAACCGGGACTAGCGGTGTCTAGCACAGATACGCAGTATTTT. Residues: CASSQPGLAVSSTDTQYF.

CDR3 residues: CASSFGQLAKNIQYF. Here the CDR3 DNA reads TGTGCCAGTAGTTTTGGACAGTTAGCCAAAAACATTCAGTACTTC. The chain is built from TRBV19 and TRBJ2-4; D perhaps matches TRBD1 (6 bases). The germline V and J ends were trimmed by 5 bases and 0 bases, with 11 bases remaining between them. The CDR3 sequence is 15 residues long. Germline V gene lookup returns CDR1 LNHDA and CDR2 SQIVND (reference sequence).

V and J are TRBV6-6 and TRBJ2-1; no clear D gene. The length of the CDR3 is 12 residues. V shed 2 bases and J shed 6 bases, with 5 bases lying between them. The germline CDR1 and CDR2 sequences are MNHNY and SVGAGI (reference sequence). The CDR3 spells CASSYPFNEQFF. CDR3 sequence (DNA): TGTGCCAGCAGTTACCCTTTCAATGAGCAGTTCTTC.

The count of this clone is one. The CDR3 nucleotides are TGTGCCAGCAGCAACTTGGGACTGGGGATGGCCCTCCACTTT. Translation: CASSNLGLGMALHF. The V call is TRBV21-1, the J call TRBJ1-6. TRBV21-1 is assigned pseudogene status. The CDR3 covers 14 residues.

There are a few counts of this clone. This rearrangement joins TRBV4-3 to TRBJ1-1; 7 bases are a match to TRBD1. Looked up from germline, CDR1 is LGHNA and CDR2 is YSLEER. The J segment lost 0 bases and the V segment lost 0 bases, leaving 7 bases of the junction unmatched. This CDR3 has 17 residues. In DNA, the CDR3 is TGCGCCAGCAGCCAAGACTGGGCCGGGACAGTGAACACTGAAGCTTTCTTT. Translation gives CASSQDWAGTVNTEAFF.

In DNA form, the CDR3 reads TGTGCCAGCAGCTTAGCGGGGGGGAATGGCTACACCTTC. Translating it yields CASSLAGGNGYTF. The chain recombines TRBV11-2 with TRBJ1-2; D might be TRBD1 (5 bases). The V gene lost 1 base and the J gene lost 6 bases, with 9 bases spanning the gap. The CDR3 is made up of 13 amino acids. The V gene's germline CDR1 is SGHAT and CDR2 FQNNGV.

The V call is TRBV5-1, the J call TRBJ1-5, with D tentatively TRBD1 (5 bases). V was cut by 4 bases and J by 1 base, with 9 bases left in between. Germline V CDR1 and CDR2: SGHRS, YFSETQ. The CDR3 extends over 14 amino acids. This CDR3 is CASSPGGSNQPQHF. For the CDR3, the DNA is TGCGCCAGCAGCCCCGGGGGAAGCAATCAGCCCCAGCATTTT.

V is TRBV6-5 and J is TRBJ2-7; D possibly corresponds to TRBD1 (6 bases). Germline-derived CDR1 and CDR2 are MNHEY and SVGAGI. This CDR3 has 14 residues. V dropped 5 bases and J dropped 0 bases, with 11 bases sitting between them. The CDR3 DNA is TGTGCCAGCAGTCCTCAGGGGAGCTCCTACGAGCAGTACTTC. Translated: CASSPQGSSYEQYF.

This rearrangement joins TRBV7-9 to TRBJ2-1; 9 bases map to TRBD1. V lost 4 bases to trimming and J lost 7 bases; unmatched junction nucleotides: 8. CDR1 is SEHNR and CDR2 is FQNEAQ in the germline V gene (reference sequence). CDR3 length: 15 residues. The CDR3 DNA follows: TGTGCCAGCAGCTCGAACAGGGGGCATAAGAATGAGCAGTTCTTC. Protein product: CASSSNRGHKNEQFF. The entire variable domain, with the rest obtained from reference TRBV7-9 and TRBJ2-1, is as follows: DTGVSQNPRHKITKRGQNVTFRCDPISEHNRLYWYRQTLGQGPEFLTYFQNEAQLEKSRLLSDRFSAERPKGSFSTLEIQRTEQGDSAMYLCASSSNRGHKNEQFFGPGTRLTVL.

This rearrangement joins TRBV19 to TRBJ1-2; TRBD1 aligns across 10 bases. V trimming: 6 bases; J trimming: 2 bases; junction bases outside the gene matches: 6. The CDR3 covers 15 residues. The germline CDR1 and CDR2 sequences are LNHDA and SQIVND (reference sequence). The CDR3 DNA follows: TGTGCCAGTAGGGAGACAGGGGGCGTAAACTATGGCTACACCTTC. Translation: CASRETGGVNYGYTF.

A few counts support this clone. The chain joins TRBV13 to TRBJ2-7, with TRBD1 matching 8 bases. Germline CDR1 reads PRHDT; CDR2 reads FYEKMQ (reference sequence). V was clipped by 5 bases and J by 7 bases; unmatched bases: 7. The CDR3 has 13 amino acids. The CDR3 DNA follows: TGTGCCAGCAGCATGACAACAGGGGGAGAGCAGTACTTC. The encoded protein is CASSMTTGGEQYF.

CDR3 DNA: TGCGCCAGCAGCTTGGCGGGGACGGGGAGGAAACTGTTTTTT. It encodes CASSLAGTGRKLFF. The gene calls are TRBV5-1 and TRBJ1-4; D might be TRBD1 (5 bases). The CDR3 is made up of 14 amino acids. Germline-derived CDR1 and CDR2 are SGHRS and YFSETQ. V was cut by 0 bases and J by 11 bases, with 14 bases left in between.

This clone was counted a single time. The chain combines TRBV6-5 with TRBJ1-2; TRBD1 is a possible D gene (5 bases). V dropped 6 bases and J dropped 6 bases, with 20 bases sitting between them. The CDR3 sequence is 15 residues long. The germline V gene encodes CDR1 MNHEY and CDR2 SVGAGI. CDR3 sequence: CASSPQQVGTHGYTF. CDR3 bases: TGTGCCAGCAGCCCGCAGCAGGTGGGGACTCATGGCTACACCTTC.